This TCR beta chain came from a study of T cells after yellow fever vaccination. Notes on the study in general: The booster response re-showed most primary clones: 96% CD4, around 87% CD8. Abundant contaminating clonotypes from the bulk population could appear in FACS-sorted repertoires.

TCRdb re-derived calls from the 5' RACE reads in MiXCR, one entry per CDR3 protein. The sample lists around 30,000 distinct CDR3 sequences, around 4.6% occurring once. Per germline, CDR1 DFQATT and CDR2 SNEGSKA (reference sequence). The trim removed 1 base at V and 8 bases at J, leaving 17 bases unmatched. The CDR3 extends over 17 amino acids. This clonotype was seen repeatedly, ten times or more. The antigen remains undetermined. This receptor was taken from a young man who received the YFV17D yellow fever vaccine. The starting material was CD8+ T cells sorted from PBMCs, obtained 10 days after the yellow fever booster vaccination. The rearrangement joins TRBV20-1 to TRBJ2-3, with 8 bases matching TRBD2. The CDR3, as DNA: TGCAGTGCTAGAGGAGTTTTAACTAGCGGTCTCACGGGTACGCAGTATTTT. Its protein product is CSARGVLTSGLTGTQYF.